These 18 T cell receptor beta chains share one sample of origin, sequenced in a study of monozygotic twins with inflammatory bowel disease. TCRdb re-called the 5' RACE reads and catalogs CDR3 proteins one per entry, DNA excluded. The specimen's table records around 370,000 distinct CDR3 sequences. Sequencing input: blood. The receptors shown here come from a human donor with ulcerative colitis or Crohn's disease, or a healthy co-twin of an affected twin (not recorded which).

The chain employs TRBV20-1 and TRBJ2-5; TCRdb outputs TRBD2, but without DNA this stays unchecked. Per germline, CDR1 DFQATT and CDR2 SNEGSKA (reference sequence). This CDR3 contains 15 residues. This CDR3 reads CSARSGGAKGETQYF.

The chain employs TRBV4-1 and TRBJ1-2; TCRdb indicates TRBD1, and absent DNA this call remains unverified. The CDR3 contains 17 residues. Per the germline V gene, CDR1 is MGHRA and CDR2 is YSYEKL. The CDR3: CASSLDRGSLGNYGYTF.

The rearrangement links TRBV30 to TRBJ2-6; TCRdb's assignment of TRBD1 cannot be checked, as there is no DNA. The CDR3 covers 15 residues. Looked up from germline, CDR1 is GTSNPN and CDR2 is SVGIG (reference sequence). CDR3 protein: CAWDRGGTGANVLTF.

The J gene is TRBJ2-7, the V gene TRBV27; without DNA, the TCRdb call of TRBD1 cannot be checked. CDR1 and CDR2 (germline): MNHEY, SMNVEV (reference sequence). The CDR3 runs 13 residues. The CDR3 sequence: CASMIGGSYEQYF.

The CDR3 is CASSDPLTREGAYNEQFF. The J gene is TRBJ2-1, the V gene TRBV25-1; TCRdb designates TRBD1, a call that cannot be tested without DNA. The CDR3 loop spans 18 amino acids. Looked up from germline, CDR1 is MGHDK and CDR2 is SYGVNS. The entire variable domain, with the rest obtained from reference TRBV25-1 and TRBJ2-1, is as follows: EADIYQTPRYLVIGTGKKITLECSQTMGHDKMYWYQQDPGMELHLIHYSYGVNSTEKGDLSSESTVSRIRTEHFPLTLESARPSHTSQYLCASSDPLTREGAYNEQFFGPGTRLTVL.

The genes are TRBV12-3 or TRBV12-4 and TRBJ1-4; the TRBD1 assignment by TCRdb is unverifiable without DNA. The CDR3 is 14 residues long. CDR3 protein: CASSHRGAGEKLFF.

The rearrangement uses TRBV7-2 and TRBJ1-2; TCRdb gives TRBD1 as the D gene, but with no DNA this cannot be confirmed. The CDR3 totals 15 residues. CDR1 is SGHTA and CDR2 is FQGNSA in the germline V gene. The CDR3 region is CASSLGQAANYGYTF.

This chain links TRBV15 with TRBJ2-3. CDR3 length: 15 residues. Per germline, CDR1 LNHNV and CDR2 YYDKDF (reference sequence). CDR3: CATSRGISSTDTQYF.

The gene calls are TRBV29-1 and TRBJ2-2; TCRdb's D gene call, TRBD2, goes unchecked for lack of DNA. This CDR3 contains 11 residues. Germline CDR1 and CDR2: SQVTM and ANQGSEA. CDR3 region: CSVRGAGELFF.

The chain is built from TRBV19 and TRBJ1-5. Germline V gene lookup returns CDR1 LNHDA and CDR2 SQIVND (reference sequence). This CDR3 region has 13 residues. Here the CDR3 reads CASMASNNQPQHF.

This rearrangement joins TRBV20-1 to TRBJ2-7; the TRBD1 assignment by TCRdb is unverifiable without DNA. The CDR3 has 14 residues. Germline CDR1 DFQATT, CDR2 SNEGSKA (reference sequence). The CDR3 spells CSAETDRNSYEQYF.

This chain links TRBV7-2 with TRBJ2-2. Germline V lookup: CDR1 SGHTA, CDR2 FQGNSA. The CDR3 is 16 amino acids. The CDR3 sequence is CASSSREVSVTGELFF.

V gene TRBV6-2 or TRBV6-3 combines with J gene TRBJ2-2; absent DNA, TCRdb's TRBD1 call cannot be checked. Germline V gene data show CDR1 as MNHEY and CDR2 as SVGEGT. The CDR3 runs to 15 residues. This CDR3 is CASSYGTLNTGELFF.

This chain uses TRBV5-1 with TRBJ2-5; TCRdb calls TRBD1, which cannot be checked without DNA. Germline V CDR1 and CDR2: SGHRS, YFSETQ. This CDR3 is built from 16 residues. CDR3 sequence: CASSLAGTGGQETQYF.

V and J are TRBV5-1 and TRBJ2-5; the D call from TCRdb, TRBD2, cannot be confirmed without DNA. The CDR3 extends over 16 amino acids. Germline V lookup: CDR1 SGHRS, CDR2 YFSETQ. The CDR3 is CASSHGLAGVEETQYF.

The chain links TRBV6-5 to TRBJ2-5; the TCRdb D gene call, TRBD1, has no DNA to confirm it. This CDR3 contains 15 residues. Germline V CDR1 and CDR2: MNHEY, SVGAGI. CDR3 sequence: CASSYSTGREETQYF.

CDR3 in amino acids: CASSLGGQGINTEAFF. The chain carries TRBV7-2 and TRBJ1-1; the TCRdb call, TRBD1, lacks DNA for checking. CDR3 size: 16 residues. CDR1 and CDR2 (germline): SGHTA, FQGNSA.

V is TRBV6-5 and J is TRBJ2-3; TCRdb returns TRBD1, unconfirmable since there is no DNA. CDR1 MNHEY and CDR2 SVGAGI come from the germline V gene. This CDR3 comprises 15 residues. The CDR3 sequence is CASSFRDVRADTQYF.